The source of this T cell receptor (beta chain) is a study of response to subunit inactivated influenza vaccine. Study findings and constraints: Authors suggested each seasonal influenza vaccination recruits few new T cells.

MiXCR, applied by TCRdb to the RT-PCR reads, yields one record per CDR3 protein. This sample has 750,000 to 850,000 distinct CDR3 sequences, with 15% to 20% found just once. Trimming removed 5 bases at V and 5 bases at J, with 13 bases between. The CDR3 totals 12 residues. Germline V lookup: CDR1 DFQATT, CDR2 SNEGSKA (reference sequence). Ten or more counts support this clonotype. Its antigen is unknown. The sequenced sample was PBMCs from blood, obtained 4 to 6 days after vaccination. This clonotype was sampled from a man aged 50 or older who received an inactivated influenza vaccine. The chain couples TRBV20-1 to TRBJ2-7; a possible D gene is TRBD2 (6 bases). CDR3 bases: TGCAGTGCTTCTCAGGGAGGCGACGAGCAGTACTTC. This translates into CSASQGGDEQYF.